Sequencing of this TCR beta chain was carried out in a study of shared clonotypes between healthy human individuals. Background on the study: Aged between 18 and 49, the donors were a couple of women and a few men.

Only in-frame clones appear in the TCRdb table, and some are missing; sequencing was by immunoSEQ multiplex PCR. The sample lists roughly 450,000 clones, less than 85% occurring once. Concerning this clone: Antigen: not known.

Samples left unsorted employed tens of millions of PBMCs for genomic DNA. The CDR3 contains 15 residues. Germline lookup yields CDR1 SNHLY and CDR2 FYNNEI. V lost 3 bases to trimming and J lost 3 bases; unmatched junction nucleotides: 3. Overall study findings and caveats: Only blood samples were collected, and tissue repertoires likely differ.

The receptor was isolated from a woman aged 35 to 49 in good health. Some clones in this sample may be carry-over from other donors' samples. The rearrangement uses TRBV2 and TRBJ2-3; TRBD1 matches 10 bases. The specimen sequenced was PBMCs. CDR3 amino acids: CASSDRTGGTDTQYF. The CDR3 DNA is TGTGCCAGCAGTGACCGGACAGGGGGTACAGATACGCAGTATTTT.